Presented here are 27 T cell receptor beta chains from one specimen sequenced in a study of shared clonotypes between healthy human individuals. Repertoires were generated with immunoSEQ multiplex PCR, while TCRdb's copy carries only in-frame clones and drops some. Found here are some 1,400,000 clones, approximately 97% of them singletons; the top ten hold 1% to 1.5%. The sequenced material came from naive CD4+ T cells sorted from blood. Subset given: CD45RA+ positively selected. The receptors originated from a man aged 30-40 years in good health.

The chain uses TRBV10-2 and TRBJ1-1; D is possibly TRBD1 (6 bases). The V end was cut by 2 bases, the J end by 5 bases, with 12 bases between. CDR3 size: 14 residues. The germline V gene encodes CDR1 WSHSY and CDR2 SAAADI. The CDR3 loop reads CASSENNQGTEAFF. The CDR3 DNA is TGCGCCAGCAGTGAGAATAACCAGGGGACTGAAGCTTTCTTT.

The chain joins TRBV14 to TRBJ1-3, with D possibly TRBD1 on 6 matching bases. The CDR3 consists of 16 residues. The V gene's germline CDR1 is SGHDN and CDR2 FVKESK. The germline V and J ends were trimmed by 1 base and 0 bases, with 10 bases remaining between them. CDR3 bases: TGTGCCAGCAGCCAAGGCGACAGGAGCTCTGGAAACACCATATATTTT. Encoded protein: CASSQGDRSSGNTIYF.

As for this clone: At the DNA level, this CDR3 is encoded by other sequences in the same sample as well. The CDR3 reads CASSVGRGETQYF. The CDR3 DNA sequence: TGTGCCAGCAGCGTAGGGAGGGGAGAGACCCAGTACTTC. V gene TRBV9 combines with J gene TRBJ2-5; D is perhaps TRBD2 (6 bases). The CDR3 covers 13 residues. Germline values: CDR1 SGDLS, CDR2 YYNGEE. V gave up 0 bases and J gave up 4 bases, with 7 bases separating them.

This sequence joins TRBV7-2 and TRBJ2-2, with 7 bases fitting TRBD1. With 8 bases clipped from V and 5 bases from J, the junction kept 8 bases outside the gene matches. This CDR3 contains 14 residues. CDR1 is SGHTA, CDR2 FQGNSA, per germline. This CDR3 is CASGDRVGTGELFF. The CDR3 DNA follows: TGTGCCAGCGGTGACAGGGTCGGAACCGGGGAGCTGTTTTTT. Full variable domain (outside the CDR3, taken from reference TRBV7-2 and TRBJ2-2): GAGVSQSPSNKVTEKGKDVELRCDPISGHTALYWYRQSLGQGLEFLIYFQGNSAPDKSGLPSDRFSAERTGGSVSTLTIQRTQQEDSAVYLCASGDRVGTGELFFGEGSRLTVL.

In DNA form, the CDR3 reads TGTGCCAGCAGCCGTAACGGGGAGCTGTTTTTT. Protein sequence: CASSRNGELFF. The rearrangement links TRBV6-5 to TRBJ2-2, with no clear D. The CDR3 runs to 11 residues. The germline V gene has CDR1 MNHEY and CDR2 SVGAGI. V gave up 6 bases and J gave up 7 bases, with 6 bases separating them.

This rearrangement joins TRBV6-1 to TRBJ1-5; 9 bases line up with TRBD1. Germline values: CDR1 MNHNS, CDR2 SASEGT. This CDR3 comprises 16 residues. V shed 1 base and J 2 bases; nucleotides not matched to a gene: 3. In DNA, the CDR3 is TGTGCCAGCAGTGAAGTACAGGGGGCGGGCAATCAGCCCCAGCATTTT. Encoded protein: CASSEVQGAGNQPQHF.

V and J are TRBV25-1 and TRBJ2-7; TRBD2 agrees at 11 bases. V shed 4 bases, J shed 2 bases, and the junction held 10 bases outside the gene matches. This CDR3 spans 17 amino acids. CDR1 MGHDK and CDR2 SYGVNS come from the germline V gene. CDR3 coding DNA: TGTGCCAGCAGTGCCTCGGAAGGACTAGCGGGTACCTACGAGCAGTACTTC. It codes for CASSASEGLAGTYEQYF.

This chain joins TRBV10-2 and TRBJ2-3; a weak D match, TRBD1 (5 bases). Germline V gives CDR1 WSHSY, CDR2 SAAADI. The length of the CDR3 is 16 residues. V lost 6 bases to trimming and J lost 0 bases, with 16 bases between them. The CDR3 region is CASSATVLQSTDTQYF. CDR3 sequence (DNA): TGCGCCAGCAGCGCGACAGTTCTCCAAAGCACAGATACGCAGTATTTT.

The chain employs TRBV9 and TRBJ1-1; tentative D call: TRBD1 (5 bases). Trimming pared 0 bases from V and 5 bases from J, leaving 11 bases between. Germline V gene lookup returns CDR1 SGDLS and CDR2 YYNGEE. CDR3 length: 14 residues. The CDR3 nucleotides are TGTGCCAGCAGCGTAGCTAGAGGGGCGACTGAAGCTTTCTTT. Translated: CASSVARGATEAFF.

The chain combines TRBV9 with TRBJ2-3, with TRBD2 matching 12 bases. After removal of 4 bases from V and 5 bases from J, the junction contained 8 bases not matched to a gene. Germline values: CDR1 SGDLS, CDR2 YYNGEE. The CDR3 has 16 amino acids. Here the CDR3 reads CASSHGLAGNLDTQYF. The CDR3 bases are TGTGCCAGCAGCCACGGACTAGCGGGAAACTTAGATACGCAGTATTTT.

This clone has only one observation. Other DNA sequences from this sample encode an identical CDR3 as well. The chain couples TRBV14 to TRBJ2-1; D is unclear. Trimming pared 3 bases from V and 6 bases from J, leaving 3 bases between. This CDR3 is 11 amino acids long. CDR1 SGHDN and CDR2 FVKESK come from the germline V gene. The CDR3 DNA follows: TGTGCCAGCAGCCATTCCAATGAGCAGTTCTTC. It encodes CASSHSNEQFF. Looking up the rest from reference TRBV14 and TRBJ2-1 gives the full variable domain: EAGVTQFPSHSVIEKGQTVTLRCDPISGHDNLYWYRRVMGKEIKFLLHFVKESKQDESGMPNNRFLAERTGGTYSTLKVQPAELEDSGVYFCASSHSNEQFFGPGTRLTVL.

V is TRBV7-2 and J is TRBJ1-1; D gene unclear. Trimming pared 6 bases from V and 7 bases from J, leaving 9 bases between. Germline loops: CDR1 SGHTA, CDR2 FQGNSA. This CDR3 spans 11 amino acids. The CDR3 protein is CASRQTSEAFF. DNA of the CDR3: TGTGCCAGCAGACAAACCAGTGAAGCTTTCTTT. Full variable domain (rest looked up from reference TRBV7-2 and TRBJ1-1): GAGVSQSPSNKVTEKGKDVELRCDPISGHTALYWYRQSLGQGLEFLIYFQGNSAPDKSGLPSDRFSAERTGGSVSTLTIQRTQQEDSAVYLCASRQTSEAFFGQGTRLTVV.

The gene calls are TRBV5-1 and TRBJ2-7; 13 bases are shared with TRBD2. CDR1 is SGHRS and CDR2 is YFSETQ in the germline V gene. V dropped 0 bases and J dropped 3; count of bases not matched to a gene: 15. This CDR3 spans 20 amino acids. CDR3 nucleotide sequence: TGCGCCAGCAGCTTGGATTTGTGGACTAGCGGGAGTTCTATCGACTACGAGCAGTACTTC. Protein product: CASSLDLWTSGSSIDYEQYF.

The chain couples TRBV5-1 to TRBJ2-3; weak D call: TRBD1 (5 bases). The ends were cut back, 0 bases at V and 2 bases at J, with 13 bases in the middle. The CDR3 loop spans 16 amino acids. The germline CDR1 and CDR2 sequences are SGHRS and YFSETQ. The CDR3 loop reads CASSLVPGIPTDTQYF. CDR3 nucleotide sequence: TGCGCCAGCAGCTTGGTCCCAGGGATTCCCACAGATACGCAGTATTTT.

This chain links TRBV7-8 with TRBJ1-5; D may be TRBD1 (6 bases). Per the germline V gene, CDR1 is SGHVS and CDR2 is FQNEAQ. Trimming pared 3 bases from V and 5 bases from J, leaving 11 bases between. There are 14 residues in the CDR3. The CDR3 region has the DNA TGTGCCAGCAGCTTTTCAGGGGAGGATCAGCCCCAGCATTTT. Translating it yields CASSFSGEDQPQHF.

The J gene is TRBJ2-2, the V gene TRBV5-1; perhaps D is TRBD1 or TRBD2 (5 bases each). The germline V gene encodes CDR1 SGHRS and CDR2 YFSETQ. This CDR3 has 14 amino acids. The V end was cut by 4 bases, the J end by 5 bases, with 12 bases between. The CDR3 sequence: CASSPSGQTGELFF. The CDR3 DNA reads TGCGCCAGCAGCCCCTCGGGGCAGACCGGGGAGCTGTTTTTT. The full variable domain, in which reference TRBV5-1 and TRBJ2-2 provide the parts outside the CDR3, is KAGVTQTPRYLIKTRGQQVTLSCSPISGHRSVSWYQQTPGQGLQFLFEYFSETQRNKGNFPGRFSGRQFSNSRSEMNVSTLELGDSALYLCASSPSGQTGELFFGEGSRLTVL.

The V gene is TRBV7-8, the J gene TRBJ1-5; D is perhaps TRBD1 (6 bases). The V and J ends lost 5 bases and 7 bases respectively, with 12 bases between them. This CDR3 has 13 amino acids. CDR1 is SGHVS and CDR2 is FQNEAQ in the germline V gene. Written as DNA, the CDR3 is TGTGCCAGCAGCCGAGGGGGTGTACAGCCCCAGCATTTT. Translated: CASSRGGVQPQHF.

This chain connects TRBV29-1 to TRBJ2-5, with 15 nucleotides matching TRBD2. CDR3 length equals 14 residues. Germline CDR1 SQVTM, CDR2 ANQGSEA. The CDR3 region is CGGGLAGGQETQYF. The CDR3 DNA sequence: TGCGGTGGGGGACTAGCGGGAGGCCAAGAGACCCAGTACTTC.

The chain links TRBV2 to TRBJ2-1; tentatively, D is TRBD2 (6 bases). V was cut by 5 bases and J by 0 bases, with 17 bases left in between. This CDR3 region has 17 residues. Per germline, CDR1 SNHLY and CDR2 FYNNEI. CDR3 sequence (DNA): TGTGCCAGCAGTACAACCCCTCCCGGGGGCTCCTACAATGAGCAGTTCTTC. Encoded protein: CASSTTPPGGSYNEQFF.

The chain has TRBV14 and TRBJ2-3, with 8 bases lining up with TRBD2. CDR1 is SGHDN and CDR2 is FVKESK in the germline V gene. The V gene end was trimmed by 2 bases and the J gene end by 4 bases; junction bases not matched to a gene: 8. The CDR3 consists of 16 residues. The CDR3 DNA sequence: TGTGCCAGCAGCCAATTCAGCGGGAGAGGCGCAGATACGCAGTATTTT. This translates into CASSQFSGRGADTQYF.

The count of this clone is one. V is TRBV27 and J is TRBJ2-5, with D unclear. The CDR3 totals 14 residues. Germline V gene data show CDR1 as MNHEY and CDR2 as SMNVEV (reference sequence). The V gene lost 3 bases and the J gene lost 2 bases, with 10 bases spanning the gap. As DNA, the CDR3 is TGTGCCAGCAGTTTGGTGGGGTATCAAGAGACCCAGTACTTC. Its translation: CASSLVGYQETQYF.

This clone was seen just once. The rearrangement links TRBV6-4 to TRBJ1-5; D is unresolved. CDR3 size: 13 residues. Trimming stripped 3 bases from V and 4 bases from J, with 7 bases between. The germline V gene encodes CDR1 MRHNA and CDR2 SNTAGT. The CDR3 is CASSEAHNQPQHF. CDR3 nucleotides: TGTGCCAGCAGTGAAGCCCATAATCAGCCCCAGCATTTT.

This clone appeared a single time. The genes are TRBV5-1 and TRBJ2-1; weak D call: TRBD2 (5 bases). Germline assignment: CDR1 SGHRS and CDR2 YFSETQ. The CDR3 is 15 residues long. The germline V and J ends were trimmed by 0 bases and 6 bases, with 13 bases remaining between them. The CDR3 is CASSLALAEINEQFF. The CDR3 nucleotides read TGCGCCAGCAGCTTGGCCCTAGCAGAAATCAATGAGCAGTTCTTC.

The chain carries TRBV7-9 and TRBJ1-5; no firm D call. The CDR3 consists of 12 residues. V was cut by 1 base and J by 9 bases, with 7 bases left in between. The germline V gene encodes CDR1 SEHNR and CDR2 FQNEAQ (reference sequence). The CDR3 loop reads CASSLGTRPQHF. CDR3 DNA: TGTGCCAGCAGCTTAGGGACGAGGCCCCAGCATTTT.

V and J are TRBV5-6 and TRBJ2-7; D is perhaps TRBD2 (6 bases). The CDR3 extends over 14 amino acids. Germline CDR1 and CDR2: SGHDT and YYEEEE. V lost 6 bases and J 1 base, leaving 14 bases between the germline ends. CDR3 DNA: TGTGCCAGCATCCTTTGGGCGGGATCCTACGAGCAGTACTTC. Encoded protein: CASILWAGSYEQYF.

This rearrangement joins TRBV19 to TRBJ1-2, with a possible D match to TRBD1 (5 bases). This CDR3 spans 13 amino acids. Germline V lookup: CDR1 LNHDA, CDR2 SQIVND (reference sequence). The V end was cut by 6 bases, the J end by 6 bases, with 14 bases between. Written as DNA, the CDR3 is TGTGCCAGTAGCCCTGACAGTTCCCATGGCTACACCTTC. Encoded protein: CASSPDSSHGYTF.

V is TRBV6-1 and J is TRBJ2-7, with TRBD1 matching over 7 bases. V gave up 11 bases and J gave up 8 bases; unmatched junction bases: 15. This CDR3 has 13 residues. Germline CDR1 reads MNHNS; CDR2 reads SASEGT. The CDR3 sequence is CAFRTGTDRKQYF. Written as DNA, the CDR3 is TGTGCCTTCAGAACCGGGACAGATCGGAAGCAGTACTTC.